This T cell receptor (beta chain) comes out of a study of OX40 agonist ivuxolimab in advanced cancers. Data came from immunoSEQ multiplex PCR; TCRdb stores just in-frame clones and leaves some out. The sample has fewer than 130,000 clones, roughly nine tenths seen once. From germline, CDR1 is SGHVS and CDR2 FNYEAQ. Germline trimming cut 3 bases from V and 8 bases from J; bases unmatched to any gene: 6. CDR3 length: 14 residues. Patients with a history of autoimmune disease or on systemic immunosuppression were excluded. This clonotype was obtained from an adult with an advanced solid tumor such as melanoma, head and neck, liver or kidney cancer. This material consisted of CD4+ or CD8+ T cells sorted from blood, taken in a trial of the OX40 agonist ivuxolimab. V usage is TRBV7-6 and J usage is TRBJ1-2; 10 nucleotides align to TRBD1. CDR3: CASSLGGQGNGYTF. The CDR3 DNA reads TGTGCCAGCAGCTTGGGGGGACAGGGGAACGGCTACACCTTC.